Listed below are T cell receptor beta chains from one sample, sequenced in a study of CD8 T cells in Susac syndrome. TCRdb re-called the immunoSEQ multiplex PCR reads through MiXCR, storing one row per CDR3 protein. This sample has around 280,000 distinct CDR3 sequences, with around 84% found just once. Sequenced sample: CD8+ T cells from PBMCs. The origin of the receptors is a human donor with multiple sclerosis. The CDR3 runs from the conserved cysteine through the conserved F or W. Fields, in order: V gene, clone size, D gene, J gene, CDR3 protein, CDR3 DNA. D genes are given only for firm matches. The size entry is marked missing in some rows and otherwise reads once, few, many or a size class.

TRBV19	NA	NA	TRBJ2-1	CASSIPRSAQFF	TGTGCCAGTAGTATCCCCCGATCGGCCCAGTTCTTC
TRBV20-1	NA	NA	TRBJ1-5	CSARDPSTGWAMVPQHF	TGCAGTGCTAGAGATCCCAGTACAGGGTGGGCTATGGTACCCCAGCATTTT
TRBV27	NA	TRBD2	TRBJ2-1	CASSFDGRGNEQFF	TGTGCCAGCAGTTTTGACGGGAGGGGCAATGAGCAGTTCTTC
TRBV4-1	NA	TRBD2	TRBJ2-2	CASSHGETEGSGRDTGELFF	TGCGCCAGCAGCCATGGGGAGACCGAGGGTAGCGGGAGGGACACCGGGGAGCTGTTTTTT
TRBV5-6	NA	NA	TRBJ2-4	CASSLPGEEYF	TGTGCCAGCAGCTTGCCGGGAGAGGAGTACTTC
TRBV27	few	NA	TRBJ1-2	CASSLGGNYGYTF	TGTGCCAGCAGTTTGGGGGGGAACTATGGCTACACCTTC
TRBV27	NA	TRBD1	TRBJ2-7	CASSIRGQGREQYF	TGTGCCAGCAGTATCCGAGGACAGGGTAGAGAGCAGTACTTC
TRBV27	NA	NA	TRBJ2-7	CASSFMASYEQYF	TGTGCCAGCAGCTTTATGGCCTCCTACGAGCAGTACTTC
TRBV10-3	NA	NA	TRBJ1-6	CAISEGNSPLHF	TGTGCCATCAGTGAAGGGAATTCACCCCTCCACTTT
TRBV4-2	NA	NA	TRBJ2-3	CASSQLQGASSTDTQYF	TGTGCCAGCAGCCAATTACAGGGAGCCTCTAGCACAGATACGCAGTATTTT
TRBV2	NA	NA	TRBJ2-3	CASSPVQERQDTQYF	TGTGCCAGCAGCCCCGTTCAGGAGAGGCAAGATACGCAGTATTTT
TRBV10-3	once	TRBD1	TRBJ2-6	CAILGQGLSGANVLTF	TGTGCCATCTTGGGACAGGGGCTCTCTGGGGCCAACGTCCTGACTTTC
TRBV20-1	NA	NA	TRBJ1-4	CSARAGIGEKLFF	TGCAGTGCTAGAGCCGGTATTGGCGAAAAACTGTTTTTT
TRBV29-1	NA	TRBD2	TRBJ2-1	CSVAGEAGARYNEQFF	TGCAGCGTTGCAGGAGAAGCGGGAGCCAGGTACAATGAGCAGTTCTTC
TRBV5-1	NA	TRBD1	TRBJ2-2	CASSPVGQGDTGELFF	TGCGCCAGCAGCCCCGTCGGACAGGGGGACACCGGGGAGCTGTTTTTT
TRBV6-1	NA	TRBD2	TRBJ2-1	CASSRPRLAGGMDEQFF	TGTGCCAGCAGTCGGCCCCGACTAGCGGGAGGGATGGATGAGCAGTTCTTC
TRBV19	NA	TRBD2	TRBJ2-7	CATDSGGSSYEQYF	TGTGCCACCGATAGCGGGGGCAGCTCCTACGAGCAGTACTTC
TRBV7-9	NA	TRBD2	TRBJ2-1	CASSLAGQAYNEQFF	TGTGCCAGCAGCCTAGCGGGACAAGCCTACAATGAGCAGTTCTTC
TRBV5-4	NA	TRBD1	TRBJ2-7	CASSGGDRVYYEQYF	TGTGCCAGCAGCGGGGGGGACAGGGTTTACTACGAGCAGTACTTC
TRBV9	NA	NA	TRBJ2-3	CASSVEGGGLSTDTQYF	TGTGCCAGCAGCGTGGAAGGAGGGGGACTTTCCACAGATACGCAGTATTTT
TRBV2	NA	NA	TRBJ2-7	CASRENRDWAYEQYF	TGTGCCAGCAGAGAGAACAGGGACTGGGCCTACGAGCAGTACTTC
TRBV20-1	NA	NA	TRBJ2-1	CSAPDGAAYNEQFF	TGCAGTGCACCAGACGGGGCTGCCTACAATGAGCAGTTCTTC
TRBV12-3/TRBV12-4	NA	TRBD1	TRBJ2-3	CASSLTQGATDTQYF	TGTGCCAGCAGTTTGACCCAGGGGGCAACAGATACGCAGTATTTT
TRBV9	NA	NA	TRBJ2-1	CASSRPQTRDNEQFF	TGTGCCAGCAGCCGACCCCAGACCAGGGACAATGAGCAGTTCTTC
TRBV6-1	once	NA	TRBJ1-1	CASSPTGPDMNTEAFF	TGTGCCAGCAGCCCGACGGGGCCAGACATGAACACTGAAGCTTTCTTT
TRBV11-2	NA	NA	TRBJ2-1	CASSLVPRVEFKYNEQFF	TGTGCCAGCAGCTTAGTCCCCAGAGTGGAGTTTAAGTACAATGAGCAGTTCTTC
TRBV5-1	NA	NA	TRBJ2-7	CASSLEQGIYEQYF	TGCGCCAGCAGCTTGGAGCAGGGGATTTACGAGCAGTACTTC
TRBV19	NA	NA	TRBJ2-7	CATKDPGTSYEQYF	TGTGCCACCAAGGACCCCGGAACCTCCTACGAGCAGTACTTC
TRBV24-1	NA	TRBD1	TRBJ2-3	CATSDPGHRGGTDTQYF	TGTGCCACCAGTGATCCGGGGCACAGGGGCGGCACAGATACGCAGTATTTT
TRBV4-1	once	TRBD2	TRBJ2-4	CASSPTSGSNIQYF	TGCGCCAGCAGCCCTACTAGCGGGAGTAACATTCAGTACTTC
TRBV18	NA	TRBD1	TRBJ2-1	CASSPQTMGTGGLYNEQFF	TGTGCCAGCTCACCACAAACCATGGGGACAGGGGGCCTCTACAATGAGCAGTTCTTC
TRBV5-1	NA	TRBD2	TRBJ2-2	CASSDYSGSFTGELFF	TGCGCCAGCAGCGATTATAGCGGGTCATTCACCGGGGAGCTGTTTTTT
TRBV4-1	NA	NA	TRBJ1-5	CASSQRNGDNQPQHF	TGCGCCAGCAGCCAACGTAACGGAGATAATCAGCCCCAGCATTTT
TRBV28	NA	TRBD1	TRBJ1-5	CASSPNRGRQPQHF	TGTGCCAGCAGTCCAAACAGGGGGAGACAGCCCCAGCATTTT
TRBV7-6	NA	NA	TRBJ2-1	CASAPGLNEQFF	TGTGCCAGTGCCCCGGGGCTTAATGAGCAGTTCTTC
TRBV11-2	NA	TRBD2	TRBJ2-7	CASSPYGRADEQYF	TGTGCCAGCAGCCCCTACGGGAGGGCCGACGAGCAGTACTTC
TRBV29-1	NA	TRBD1	TRBJ2-3	CSASGQGGTDTQYF	TGCAGCGCCTCTGGACAGGGGGGCACAGATACGCAGTATTTT
TRBV6-1	NA	TRBD1	TRBJ2-7	CASSDPGQGYEQYF	TGTGCCAGCAGTGATCCGGGACAGGGTTACGAGCAGTACTTC
TRBV7-9	NA	NA	TRBJ2-1	CASSSRTPTSSYNEQFF	TGTGCCAGCAGCTCCCGGACACCCACGAGCTCCTACAATGAGCAGTTCTTC
TRBV28	NA	NA	TRBJ2-1	CASRGGDYNEQFF	TGTGCCAGCAGAGGGGGGGACTACAATGAGCAGTTCTTC
TRBV6-4	once	NA	TRBJ2-1	CASSDTVSREQFF	TGTGCCAGCAGTGATACCGTAAGCAGGGAGCAGTTCTTC
TRBV9	NA	NA	TRBJ2-1	CASSVDQRVGSYNEQFF	TGTGCCAGCAGCGTAGACCAGCGGGTGGGCTCCTACAATGAGCAGTTCTTC
TRBV7-2	NA	NA	TRBJ2-7	CASSLAPFRQDLYEQYF	TGTGCCAGCAGCTTGGCCCCCTTTCGGCAGGACCTCTACGAGCAGTACTTC
TRBV20-1	NA	TRBD1	TRBJ1-1	CSAPATGEDTEAFF	TGCAGTGCCCCGGCGACAGGGGAGGACACTGAAGCTTTCTTT
TRBV5-1	NA	NA	TRBJ2-7	CASSPAEGSHYEQYF	TGCGCCAGCAGCCCCGCAGAGGGGTCCCACTACGAGCAGTACTTC
TRBV7-6	NA	TRBD1	TRBJ2-5	CASSSMTGGTETQYF	TGTGCCAGCAGCTCCATGACAGGGGGCACGGAGACCCAGTACTTC